Below are 28 T cell receptor beta chains sequenced from a single sample in a study of OX40 agonist ivuxolimab in advanced cancers. Some clones are missing from TCRdb's copy, which holds only in-frame ones; the method was immunoSEQ multiplex PCR. The sample lists some 67,000 clones; 70% to 90% were seen once. The source was CD4+ or CD8+ T cells sorted from blood, collected in a trial of the OX40 agonist ivuxolimab. The receptors come from an adult with an advanced solid tumor such as melanoma, head and neck, liver or kidney cancer.

The rearrangement uses TRBV7-6 and TRBJ2-5, with 8 bases fitting TRBD1. Germline loops: CDR1 SGHVS, CDR2 FNYEAQ. J lost 5 bases, V lost 5 bases, and 10 bases had no gene match. The CDR3 covers 15 residues. The CDR3 sequence is CASSQGQGGPETQYF. The DNA for the CDR3 is TGTGCCAGCAGCCAAGGACAGGGTGGGCCGGAGACCCAGTACTTC. The variable domain in full, with the rest retrieved from reference TRBV7-6 and TRBJ2-5, is GAGVSQSPRYKVTKRGQDVALRCDPISGHVSLYWYRQALGQGPEFLTYFNYEAQQDKSGLPNDRFSAERPEGSISTLTIQRTEQRDSAMYRCASSQGQGGPETQYFGPGTRLLVL.

In its sample, this clone was seen once. The rearrangement joins TRBV7-2 to TRBJ2-1, with D possibly TRBD2 on 6 matching bases. Trimming removed 5 bases from V and 12 bases from J, with 11 bases in between. The CDR3 contains 11 residues. Germline V gene data show CDR1 as SGHTA and CDR2 as FQGNSA. CDR3: CASSLRTMQFF. In nucleotides, the CDR3 is TGTGCCAGCAGCCTCCGGACTATGCAGTTCTTC. Complete variable domain (other parts from reference TRBV7-2 and TRBJ2-1): GAGVSQSPSNKVTEKGKDVELRCDPISGHTALYWYRQSLGQGLEFLIYFQGNSAPDKSGLPSDRFSAERTGGSVSTLTIQRTQQEDSAVYLCASSLRTMQFFGPGTRLTVL.

This rearrangement joins TRBV19 to TRBJ2-7, with TRBD2 as a possible D gene (5 bases). The CDR3 runs 14 residues. Germline V gene sequence: CDR1 LNHDA, CDR2 SQIVND (reference sequence). Trimming stripped 3 bases from V and 3 bases from J, with 12 bases between. The CDR3 region has the DNA TGTGCCAGTAGTATCGTCGAGGGTAGCTACGAGCAGTACTTC. Translating it yields CASSIVEGSYEQYF.

The genes are TRBV19 and TRBJ2-7; TRBD2 agrees at 8 bases. Per the germline V gene, CDR1 is LNHDA and CDR2 is SQIVND (reference sequence). Losses at the gene ends were 6 bases for V and 3 bases for J; bases not matched to a gene: 7. The CDR3 spans 14 residues. CDR3 region: CASSTTGTSYEQYF. The CDR3 DNA reads TGTGCCAGTAGCACCACCGGGACTAGCTACGAGCAGTACTTC.

This clone was seen only once. The chain uses TRBV5-1 and TRBJ1-1; D may be TRBD1 (5 bases). V was clipped by 0 bases and J by 8 bases, with 17 bases between them. The CDR3 is made up of 15 amino acids. Germline CDR1 and CDR2: SGHRS and YFSETQ. DNA of the CDR3: TGCGCCAGCAGCTTGGCCGGGACCTTCGGCTCGGAAGCTTTCTTT. The encoded protein is CASSLAGTFGSEAFF.

The chain links TRBV11-3 to TRBJ2-1; D is uncertain. The V and J ends lost 1 base and 7 bases respectively, with 8 bases between them. The germline gives CDR1 SGHNT, CDR2 YENEEA. The CDR3 is 13 amino acids. CDR3 protein: CASSLGSENEQFF. The CDR3 DNA reads TGTGCCAGCAGCTTAGGCTCCGAGAATGAGCAGTTCTTC.

The genes are TRBV25-1 and TRBJ1-2, with no clear D. Germline V CDR1 and CDR2: MGHDK, SYGVNS. The CDR3 is 14 residues long. The V end was cut by 1 base, the J end by 0 bases, with 6 bases between. In nucleotides, the CDR3 is TGTGCCAGCAGTGAATCCGGGGCTAACTATGGCTACACCTTC. Encoded protein: CASSESGANYGYTF.

This clone was detected once. The CDR3 is CASTAGGELFF. In DNA form, the CDR3 reads TGTGCCAGCACCGCTGGCGGGGAGCTGTTTTTT. The chain combines TRBV9 with TRBJ2-2; D not resolved. V lost 6 bases, J lost 7 bases, and 7 bases lay in between. This CDR3 comprises 11 residues. The germline V gene encodes CDR1 SGDLS and CDR2 YYNGEE.

V and J are TRBV21-1 and TRBJ2-3; the D call in the table, TRBD2, was not verified against the DNA. TRBV21-1 is a recognized pseudogene. This CDR3 comprises 15 residues. The CDR3 bases are TGTGCCAGCAGCGGGACTAGCGGGAGCACAGATACGCAGTATTTT. Encoded protein: CASSGTSGSTDTQYF.

The chain recombines TRBV27 with TRBJ2-5; 7 bases fit TRBD1. The CDR3 has 16 residues. Germline V lookup: CDR1 MNHEY, CDR2 SMNVEV (reference sequence). Germline trimming cut 5 bases from V and 0 bases from J; bases unmatched to any gene: 9. CDR3 loop: CASSPVGTAYQETQYF. The DNA for the CDR3 is TGTGCCAGCAGTCCTGTGGGGACAGCTTACCAAGAGACCCAGTACTTC.

The chain carries TRBV21-1 and TRBJ2-1. TRBV21-1 is classified as a pseudogene. This CDR3 has 16 amino acids. CDR3 loop: CASSETRRPTYNEQFF. The CDR3 DNA reads TGTGCCAGCAGCGAAACTCGAAGGCCCACCTACAATGAGCAGTTCTTC.

This clone was observed a few times. This chain links TRBV6-1 with TRBJ1-5; D is unclear. Trimming took 5 bases from V and 6 from J, leaving 8 bases between them. Germline-derived CDR1 and CDR2 are MNHNS and SASEGT. The CDR3 contains 12 residues. The CDR3 nucleotides read TGTGCCAGCAGTTCAGAGGTTCAGCCCCAGCATTTT. This translates into CASSSEVQPQHF.

V and J are TRBV11-2 and TRBJ2-7, with D hard to call. The CDR3 loop spans 14 amino acids. The V end was cut by 6 bases, the J end by 0 bases, with 12 bases between. Germline CDR1 and CDR2: SGHAT and FQNNGV. The CDR3 DNA follows: TGTGCCAGCAGAAACACGAAGGTCTCCTACGAGCAGTACTTC. Its translation: CASRNTKVSYEQYF.

The chain employs TRBV9 and TRBJ2-1, with a possible D match to TRBD2 (6 bases). The germline CDR1 and CDR2 sequences are SGDLS and YYNGEE. V was clipped by 4 bases and J by 3 bases, with 14 bases between them. This CDR3 region has 15 residues. CDR3 nucleotides: TGTGCCAGCAGCTCCGGGACTCGATTCTACAATGAGCAGTTCTTC. It yields the protein CASSSGTRFYNEQFF.

The chain links TRBV7-9 to TRBJ2-3, with 7 nucleotides matching TRBD1. The CDR3 loop spans 15 amino acids. The germline V gene encodes CDR1 SEHNR and CDR2 FQNEAQ (reference sequence). Unmatched junction bases numbered 6, after V lost 4 bases and J lost 2 bases. The CDR3 sequence: CASSSRTGITDTQYF. Here the CDR3 DNA reads TGTGCCAGCAGCTCCCGGACAGGAATCACAGATACGCAGTATTTT. Looking up the rest from reference TRBV7-9 and TRBJ2-3 gives the full variable domain: DTGVSQNPRHKITKRGQNVTFRCDPISEHNRLYWYRQTLGQGPEFLTYFQNEAQLEKSRLLSDRFSAERPKGSFSTLEIQRTEQGDSAMYLCASSSRTGITDTQYFGPGTRLTVL.

The V call is TRBV5-1, the J call TRBJ2-2; D is tentatively TRBD1 or TRBD2 (6 bases each). This CDR3 is built from 16 residues. V lost 4 bases and J 5 bases, leaving 18 bases between the germline ends. Germline values: CDR1 SGHRS, CDR2 YFSETQ. CDR3 sequence reads: CASSQGLIGGTGELFF. CDR3 coding DNA: TGCGCCAGCAGCCAGGGACTCATAGGGGGTACCGGGGAGCTGTTTTTT.

The rearrangement uses TRBV18 and TRBJ2-1, with TRBD2 identical over 9 bases. The germline CDR1 and CDR2 sequences are KGHSH and LQKENI. J lost 5 bases, V lost 1 base, and 21 bases had no gene match. The CDR3 extends over 21 amino acids. In DNA, the CDR3 is TGTGCCAGCTCACCACTGCGGGTAGCGGGAGACTACGGATCGAGGAACAATGAGCAGTTCTTC. This translates into CASSPLRVAGDYGSRNNEQFF. Full variable domain (rest looked up from reference TRBV18 and TRBJ2-1): NAGVMQNPRHLVRRRGQEARLRCSPMKGHSHVYWYRQLPEEGLKFMVYLQKENIIDESGMPKERFSAEFPKEGPSILRIQQVVRGDSAAYFCASSPLRVAGDYGSRNNEQFFGPGTRLTVL.

The count of this clone is one. The chain carries TRBV27 and TRBJ2-5, with D possibly being TRBD1 (6 bases). Trimming took off 5 bases at V and 5 bases at J, with 12 bases between the two ends. The CDR3 contains 13 residues. Per the germline V gene, CDR1 is MNHEY and CDR2 is SMNVEV (reference sequence). This chain's CDR3 is CASSTGYMETQYF. The CDR3 DNA reads TGTGCCAGCAGTACAGGGTATATGGAGACCCAGTACTTC.

This clone was found once. This chain uses TRBV2 with TRBJ2-7; TRBD1 might be the D (5 bases). Germline V gives CDR1 SNHLY, CDR2 FYNNEI. The CDR3 is 15 residues long. Trimming took 4 bases from V and 6 from J, leaving 19 bases between them. For the CDR3, the DNA is TGTGCCAGCAGTGTTCAGGGTACGTCCTTCAGCGAGCAGTACTTC. It codes for CASSVQGTSFSEQYF.

Turning to this clone: At one end, the junction sequence differs from germline, possibly due to a read error. The chain couples TRBV5-1 to TRBJ2-1; 9 positions match TRBD2. The CDR3 runs 13 residues. Germline lookup yields CDR1 SGHRS and CDR2 YFSETQ. CDR3 coding DNA: TGTGCCAGCTCTCTAGCGGGGACCCATGAGCAGTTCTTC. Protein sequence: CASSLAGTHEQFF.

The chain recombines TRBV5-1 with TRBJ1-2; D is perhaps TRBD1 (6 bases). Germline loops: CDR1 SGHRS, CDR2 YFSETQ. The CDR3 has 15 residues. V was pared by 2 bases and J by 6 bases, with 17 bases between. As DNA, the CDR3 is TGCGCCAGCAGCTTCTCCAGGGGTGACCGTGATGGCTACACCTTC. This encodes CASSFSRGDRDGYTF.

The chain has TRBV6-5 and TRBJ2-7; no definite D call. Between the trimmed V and J ends, which lost 7 bases and 3 bases, there was a span of 10 bases. Per germline, CDR1 MNHEY and CDR2 SVGAGI. The CDR3 runs to 12 residues. In DNA form, the CDR3 reads TGTGCCAGCATCGACGCCGGCTACGAGCAGTACTTC. It codes for CASIDAGYEQYF.

V usage is TRBV18 and J usage is TRBJ2-5; 7 bases agree with TRBD1. Germline CDR1 is KGHSH and CDR2 is LQKENI. The ends lost 5 bases at V and 2 bases at J; junction bases unmatched: 5. CDR3 length: 14 residues. In nucleotides, the CDR3 is TGTGCCAGCTCAACTCGACAGGGACAAGAGACCCAGTACTTC. Its protein is CASSTRQGQETQYF.

This chain connects TRBV5-1 to TRBJ2-2; the D is unclear. V was shortened by 5 bases and J by 1 base, with 6 bases between the two germline ends. Germline lookup yields CDR1 SGHRS and CDR2 YFSETQ. This CDR3 contains 13 residues. The CDR3: CASRSGNTGELFF. DNA for the CDR3: TGCGCCAGCAGGTCCGGGAACACCGGGGAGCTGTTTTTT.

V and J are TRBV5-6 and TRBJ2-5; 10 nucleotides match TRBD2. The CDR3 runs to 15 residues. Germline trimming cut 7 bases from V and 5 bases from J; bases unmatched to any gene: 11. CDR1 SGHDT and CDR2 YYEEEE come from the germline V gene. The CDR3 DNA is TGTGCCAGCCGAAGACCTAGCGGGAGTGCGGAGACCCAGTACTTC. This sequence encodes CASRRPSGSAETQYF.

V usage is TRBV5-6 and J usage is TRBJ1-5, with a tentative D call TRBD1 (6 bases). Between the trimmed V and J ends, which lost 0 bases and 4 bases, there was a span of 8 bases. The CDR3 sequence is 14 residues long. The germline CDR1 and CDR2 sequences are SGHDT and YYEEEE. The DNA of the CDR3 is TGTGCCAGCAGCTTGGCAGGGGAGAATCAGCCCCAGCATTTT. Its protein product is CASSLAGENQPQHF.

The chain recombines TRBV11-2 with TRBJ2-7; 8 bases line up with TRBD1. V lost 6 bases and J lost 1; bases outside the gene matches: 5. The CDR3 is 14 amino acids. CDR1 is SGHAT, CDR2 FQNNGV, per germline. CDR3 DNA sequence: TGTGCCAGCAGTGGGACAGGTACATCCTACGAGCAGTACTTC. Translated: CASSGTGTSYEQYF. Full variable domain (outside the CDR3, taken from reference TRBV11-2 and TRBJ2-7): EAGVAQSPRYKIIEKRQSVAFWCNPISGHATLYWYQQILGQGPKLLIQFQNNGVVDDSQLPKDRFSAERLKGVDSTLKIQPAKLEDSAVYLCASSGTGTSYEQYFGPGTRLTVT.

This chain links TRBV2 with TRBJ1-2; TRBD1 agrees at 8 bases. CDR1 is SNHLY, CDR2 FYNNEI, per germline. This CDR3 has 15 amino acids. V shed 1 base and J 7 bases; nucleotides not matched to a gene: 8. The chain's CDR3 is CASSEVAQGAAGYTF. As DNA, the CDR3 is TGTGCCAGCAGTGAAGTTGCGCAGGGGGCTGCTGGCTACACCTTC.